In its sample, the clone carrying this T cell receptor beta chain was seen many times. The antigen is not known. The source of the sample is a study of naive and memory T cell subsets. A UMI-containing oligonucleotide was joined by 3' ligation to the TCR cDNA template. Adult healthy volunteers gave 2.5 ml peripheral blood for whole-blood RNA. Reverse transcription used DNase-treated unsorted total RNA, aiming for 1 to 1000 ng. General observations from the study: TCR transcript changes with activation or differentiation may affect this RNA method.

Amplification of ligated cDNA took four PCR rounds with SP2 and nested alpha and beta constant primers. One entry per CDR3 protein results from TCRdb running MiXCR on the 5' RACE reads. Here the sample spans over 50,000 distinct CDR3 sequences, less than 10% being singletons. The germline V gene has CDR1 SGHTA and CDR2 FQGNSA. The CDR3 consists of 12 residues. After removal of 5 bases from V and 12 bases from J, the junction contained 5 bases not matched to a gene. This receptor was identified in a female donor in good health. The rearrangement links TRBV7-2 to TRBJ2-1; the match to TRBD2 covers 9 bases. The CDR3 region is CASSTGLARQFF. The DNA for the CDR3 is TGTGCCAGCAGCACGGGACTAGCCCGGCAGTTCTTC.